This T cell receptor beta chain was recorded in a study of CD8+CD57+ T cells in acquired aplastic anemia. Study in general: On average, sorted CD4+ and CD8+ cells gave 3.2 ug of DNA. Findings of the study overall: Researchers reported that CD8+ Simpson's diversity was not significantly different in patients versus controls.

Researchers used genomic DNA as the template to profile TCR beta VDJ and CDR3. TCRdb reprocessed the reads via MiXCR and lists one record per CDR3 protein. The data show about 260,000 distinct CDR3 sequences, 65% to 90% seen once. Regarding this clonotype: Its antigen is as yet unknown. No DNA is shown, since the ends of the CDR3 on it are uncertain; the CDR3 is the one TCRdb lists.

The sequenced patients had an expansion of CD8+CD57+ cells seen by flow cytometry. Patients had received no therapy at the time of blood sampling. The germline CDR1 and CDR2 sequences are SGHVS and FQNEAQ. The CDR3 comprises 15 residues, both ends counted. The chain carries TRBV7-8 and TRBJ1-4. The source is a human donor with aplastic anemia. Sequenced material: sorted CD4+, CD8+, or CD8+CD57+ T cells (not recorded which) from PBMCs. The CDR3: CASSPTPEWASGSFF.